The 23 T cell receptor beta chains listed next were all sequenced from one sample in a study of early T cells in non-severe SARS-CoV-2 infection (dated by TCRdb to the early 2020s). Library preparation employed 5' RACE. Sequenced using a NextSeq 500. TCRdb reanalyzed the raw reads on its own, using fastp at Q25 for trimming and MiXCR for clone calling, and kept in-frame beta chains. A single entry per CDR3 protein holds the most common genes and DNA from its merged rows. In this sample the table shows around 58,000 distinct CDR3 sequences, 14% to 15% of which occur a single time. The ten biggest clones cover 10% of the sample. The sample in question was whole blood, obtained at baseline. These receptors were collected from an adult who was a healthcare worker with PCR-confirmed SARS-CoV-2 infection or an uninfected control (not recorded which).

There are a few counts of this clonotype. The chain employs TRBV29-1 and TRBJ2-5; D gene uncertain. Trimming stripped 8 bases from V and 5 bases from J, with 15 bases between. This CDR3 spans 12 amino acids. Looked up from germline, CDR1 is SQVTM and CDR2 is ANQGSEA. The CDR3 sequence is CSIWGSQETQYF. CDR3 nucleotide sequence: TGCAGCATTTGGGGTAGCCAGGAGACCCAGTACTTC.

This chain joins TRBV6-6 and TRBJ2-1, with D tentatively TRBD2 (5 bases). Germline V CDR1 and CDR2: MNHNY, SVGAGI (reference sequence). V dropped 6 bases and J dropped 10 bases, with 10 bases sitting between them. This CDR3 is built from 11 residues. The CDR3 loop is CASSPSREQFF. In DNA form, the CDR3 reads TGTGCCAGCAGCCCTAGCCGGGAGCAGTTCTTC.

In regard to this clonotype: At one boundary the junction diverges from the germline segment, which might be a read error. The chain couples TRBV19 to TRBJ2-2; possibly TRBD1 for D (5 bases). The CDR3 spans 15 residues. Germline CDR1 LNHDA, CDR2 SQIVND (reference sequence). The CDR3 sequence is CAGSSRQSWAGELFF. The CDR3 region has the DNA TGTGCCGGTAGTTCTCGACAGTCTTGGGCCGGGGAGCTGTTTTTT.

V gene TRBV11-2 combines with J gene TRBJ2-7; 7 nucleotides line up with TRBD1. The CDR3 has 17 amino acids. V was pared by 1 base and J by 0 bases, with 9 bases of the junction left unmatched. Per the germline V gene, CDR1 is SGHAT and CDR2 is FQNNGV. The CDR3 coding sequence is TGTGCCAGCAGCTTAGGTACCCAGACAGGGAGCTCCTACGAGCAGTACTTC. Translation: CASSLGTQTGSSYEQYF.

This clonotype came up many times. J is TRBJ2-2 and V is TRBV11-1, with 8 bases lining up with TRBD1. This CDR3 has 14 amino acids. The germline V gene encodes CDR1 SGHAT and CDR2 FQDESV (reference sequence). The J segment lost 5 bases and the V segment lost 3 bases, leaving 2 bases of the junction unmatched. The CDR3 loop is CASSLQGATGELFF. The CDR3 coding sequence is TGTGCCAGCAGCTTGCAGGGGGCAACCGGGGAGCTGTTTTTT.

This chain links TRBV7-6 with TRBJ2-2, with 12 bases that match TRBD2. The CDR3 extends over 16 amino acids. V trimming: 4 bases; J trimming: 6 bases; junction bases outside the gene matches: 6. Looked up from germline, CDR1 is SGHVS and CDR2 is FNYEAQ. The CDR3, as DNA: TGTGCCAGCAGCTGGGCTAGCGGGAGGGCCTCCGGGGAGCTGTTTTTT. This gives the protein CASSWASGRASGELFF.

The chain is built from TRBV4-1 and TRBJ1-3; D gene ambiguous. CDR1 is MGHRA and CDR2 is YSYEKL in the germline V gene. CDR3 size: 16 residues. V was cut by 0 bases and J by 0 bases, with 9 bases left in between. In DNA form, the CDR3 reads TGCGCCAGCAGCCAAGATCAAGGTCGCTCTGGAAACACCATATATTTT. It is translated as CASSQDQGRSGNTIYF.

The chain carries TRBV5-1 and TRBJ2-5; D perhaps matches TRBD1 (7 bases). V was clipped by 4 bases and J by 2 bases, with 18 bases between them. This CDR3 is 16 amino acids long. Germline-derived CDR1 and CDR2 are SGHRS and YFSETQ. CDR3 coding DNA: TGCGCCAGCAGCAAGACAGGGAAGGAGGGTCAAGAGACCCAGTACTTC. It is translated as CASSKTGKEGQETQYF.

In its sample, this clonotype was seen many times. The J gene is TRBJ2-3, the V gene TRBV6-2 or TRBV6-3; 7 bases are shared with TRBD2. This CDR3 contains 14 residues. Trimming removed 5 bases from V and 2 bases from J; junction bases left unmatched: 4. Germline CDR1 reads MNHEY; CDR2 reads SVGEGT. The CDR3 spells CASSKAGITDTQYF. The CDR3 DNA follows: TGTGCCAGCAGTAAAGCGGGGATCACAGATACGCAGTATTTT.

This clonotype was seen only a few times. CDR3 sequence reads: CASSPDNDYEQYF. The CDR3 coding sequence is TGTGCCAGCAGCCCGGATAATGACTACGAGCAGTACTTC. The chain has TRBV7-9 and TRBJ2-7; no firm D call. Trimming pared 5 bases from V and 3 bases from J, leaving 11 bases between. The CDR3 covers 13 residues. Germline-derived CDR1 and CDR2 are SEHNR and FQNEAQ (reference sequence). The full variable domain, its missing parts supplied by reference TRBV7-9 and TRBJ2-7, is DTGVSQNPRHKITKRGQNVTFRCDPISEHNRLYWYRQTLGQGPEFLTYFQNEAQLEKSRLLSDRFSAERPKGSFSTLEIQRTEQGDSAMYLCASSPDNDYEQYFGPGTRLTVT.

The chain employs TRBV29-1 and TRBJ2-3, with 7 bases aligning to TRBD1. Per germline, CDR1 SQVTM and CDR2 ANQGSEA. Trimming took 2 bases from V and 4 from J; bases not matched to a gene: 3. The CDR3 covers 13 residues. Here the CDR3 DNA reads TGCAGCGTTGAAAAGGGGGCTCCAGATACGCAGTATTTT. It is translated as CSVEKGAPDTQYF.

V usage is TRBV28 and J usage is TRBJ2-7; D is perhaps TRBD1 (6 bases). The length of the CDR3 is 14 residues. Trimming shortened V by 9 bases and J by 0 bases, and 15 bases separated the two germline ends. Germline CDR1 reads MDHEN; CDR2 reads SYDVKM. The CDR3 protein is CASRGRDISYEQYF. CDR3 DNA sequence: TGTGCCAGTCGGGGACGGGACATCTCCTACGAGCAGTACTTC.

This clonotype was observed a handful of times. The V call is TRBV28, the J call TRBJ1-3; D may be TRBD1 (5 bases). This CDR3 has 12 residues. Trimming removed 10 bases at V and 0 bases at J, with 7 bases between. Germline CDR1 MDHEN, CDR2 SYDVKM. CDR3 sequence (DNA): TGTGCCACAGGGAGCTCTGGAAACACCATATATTTT. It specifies CATGSSGNTIYF.

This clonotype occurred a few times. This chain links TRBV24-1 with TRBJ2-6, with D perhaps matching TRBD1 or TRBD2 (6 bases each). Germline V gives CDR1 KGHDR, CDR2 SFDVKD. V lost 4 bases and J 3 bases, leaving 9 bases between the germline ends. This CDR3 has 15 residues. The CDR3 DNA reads TGTGCCACCAGTGACGGGGGACATGGGGCCAACGTCCTGACTTTC. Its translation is CATSDGGHGANVLTF.

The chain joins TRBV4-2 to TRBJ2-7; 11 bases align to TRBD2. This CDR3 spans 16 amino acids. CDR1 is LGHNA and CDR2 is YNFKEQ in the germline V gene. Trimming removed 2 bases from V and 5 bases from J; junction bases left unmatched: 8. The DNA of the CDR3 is TGTGCCAGCAGCCAATTGATAGCGGGAGGGAGGCACGAGCAGTACTTC. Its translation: CASSQLIAGGRHEQYF.

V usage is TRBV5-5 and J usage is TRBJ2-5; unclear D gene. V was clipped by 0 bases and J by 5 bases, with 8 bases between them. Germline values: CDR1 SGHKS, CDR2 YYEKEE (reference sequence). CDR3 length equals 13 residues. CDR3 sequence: CASSLAAQETQYF. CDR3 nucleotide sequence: TGTGCCAGCAGCTTGGCCGCTCAGGAGACCCAGTACTTC.

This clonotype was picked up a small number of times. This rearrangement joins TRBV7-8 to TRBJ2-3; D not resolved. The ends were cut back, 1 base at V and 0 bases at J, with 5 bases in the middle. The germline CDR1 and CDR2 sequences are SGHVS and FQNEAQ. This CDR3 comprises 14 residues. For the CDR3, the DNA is TGTGCCAGCAGCTTAGGGTCTAGCACAGATACGCAGTATTTT. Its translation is CASSLGSSTDTQYF.

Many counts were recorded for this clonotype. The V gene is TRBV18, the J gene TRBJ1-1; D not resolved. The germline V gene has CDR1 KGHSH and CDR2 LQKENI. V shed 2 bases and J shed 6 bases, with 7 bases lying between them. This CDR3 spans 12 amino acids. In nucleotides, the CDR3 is TGTGCCAGCTCACCAGCAAGGCCTGAAGCTTTCTTT. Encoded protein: CASSPARPEAFF.

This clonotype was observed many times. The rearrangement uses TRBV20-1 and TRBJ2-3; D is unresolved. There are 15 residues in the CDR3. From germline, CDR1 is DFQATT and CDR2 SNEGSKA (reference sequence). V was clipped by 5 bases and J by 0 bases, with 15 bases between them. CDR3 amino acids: CSACEWGTSTDTQYF. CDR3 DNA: TGCAGTGCTTGCGAGTGGGGTACTAGCACAGATACGCAGTATTTT.

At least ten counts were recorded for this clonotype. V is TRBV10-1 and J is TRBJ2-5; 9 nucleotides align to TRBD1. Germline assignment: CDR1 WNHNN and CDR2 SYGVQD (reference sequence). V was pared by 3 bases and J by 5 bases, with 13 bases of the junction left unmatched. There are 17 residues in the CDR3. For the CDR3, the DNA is TGCGCCAGCAGTGATGTAACCGGACAGGGGTCAGGGGAGACCCAGTACTTC. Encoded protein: CASSDVTGQGSGETQYF.

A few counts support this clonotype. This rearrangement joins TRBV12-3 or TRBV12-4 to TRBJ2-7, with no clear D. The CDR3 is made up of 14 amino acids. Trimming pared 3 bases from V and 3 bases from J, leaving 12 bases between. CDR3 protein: CASSFMTSLYEQYF. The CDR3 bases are TGTGCCAGCAGTTTCATGACCTCCCTCTACGAGCAGTACTTC.

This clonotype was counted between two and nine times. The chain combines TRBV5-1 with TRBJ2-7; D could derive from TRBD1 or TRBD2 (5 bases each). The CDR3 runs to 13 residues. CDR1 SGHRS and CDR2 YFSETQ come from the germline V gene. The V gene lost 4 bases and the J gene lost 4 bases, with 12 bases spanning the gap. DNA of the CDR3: TGCGCCAGCAGCCCTAGCTGGGGGTACGAGCAGTACTTC. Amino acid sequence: CASSPSWGYEQYF.

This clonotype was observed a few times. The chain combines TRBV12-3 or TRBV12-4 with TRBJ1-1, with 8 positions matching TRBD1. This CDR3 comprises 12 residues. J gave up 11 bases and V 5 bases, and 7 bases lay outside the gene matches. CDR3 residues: CASSKDRVRAFF. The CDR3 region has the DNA TGTGCCAGCAGTAAGGACAGGGTCCGTGCTTTCTTT.